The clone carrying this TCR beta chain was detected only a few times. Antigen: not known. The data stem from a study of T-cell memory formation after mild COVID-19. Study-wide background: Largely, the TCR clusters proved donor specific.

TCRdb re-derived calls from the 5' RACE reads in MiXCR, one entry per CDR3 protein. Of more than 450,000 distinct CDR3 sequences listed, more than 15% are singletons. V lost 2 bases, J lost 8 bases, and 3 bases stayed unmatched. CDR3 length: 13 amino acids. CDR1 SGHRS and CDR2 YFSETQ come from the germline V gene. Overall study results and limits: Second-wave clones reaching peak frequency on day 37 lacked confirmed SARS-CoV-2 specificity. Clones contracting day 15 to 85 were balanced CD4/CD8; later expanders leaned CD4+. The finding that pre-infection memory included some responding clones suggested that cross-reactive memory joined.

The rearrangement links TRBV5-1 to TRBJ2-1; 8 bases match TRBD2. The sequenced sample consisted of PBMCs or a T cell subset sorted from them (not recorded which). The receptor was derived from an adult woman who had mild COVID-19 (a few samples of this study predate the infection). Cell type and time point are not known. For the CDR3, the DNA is TGCGCCAGCAGCTTAAGCGGGAGCGATGAGCAGTTCTTC. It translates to CASSLSGSDEQFF. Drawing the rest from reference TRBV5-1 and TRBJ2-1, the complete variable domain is KAGVTQTPRYLIKTRGQQVTLSCSPISGHRSVSWYQQTPGQGLQFLFEYFSETQRNKGNFPGRFSGRQFSNSRSEMNVSTLELGDSALYLCASSLSGSDEQFFGPGTRLTVL.